Listed here are 26 T cell receptor beta chains from one sample, sequenced in a study of post-analysis software for immune sequencing data. Prepared libraries of TCR beta cDNA carried unique molecular identifiers. TCRdb redid the calling of the PCR reads with MiXCR, one entry per CDR3 protein. Of 750,000 to 950,000 distinct CDR3 sequences in the sample, around 50% were seen once. The antigens of these receptors remain unknown. Study results and caveats: In patients, a few TRBV segments were more frequent than in controls, with TRBV5-6, TRBV5-1 and TRBV20-1 among them.

The sequenced sample consisted of blood. Receptors originate from a girl aged 5-17 years with multiple sclerosis.

The V call is TRBV5-1, the J call TRBJ2-3; D is unclear. CDR1 and CDR2 (germline): SGHRS, YFSETQ. With 4 bases removed from V and 5 bases from J, the gap between germline ends came to 17 bases. The CDR3 extends over 15 amino acids. The CDR3 nucleotides read TGCGCCAGCAGCAATTCCGGGTTCCCCGGAGATACGCAGTATTTT. Translation: CASSNSGFPGDTQYF.

V is TRBV7-2 and J is TRBJ1-2; 11 positions match TRBD1. V lost 0 bases to trimming and J lost 4 bases; unmatched junction nucleotides: 4. This CDR3 comprises 16 residues. The germline CDR1 and CDR2 sequences are SGHTA and FQGNSA. The CDR3 nucleotides read TGTGCCAGCAGCTTAGCCCGGACAGGGGGCGTCTATGGCTACACCTTC. This sequence encodes CASSLARTGGVYGYTF.

This clonotype was found a few times. The rearrangement links TRBV20-1 to TRBJ1-2; 7 nucleotides agree with TRBD1. The trim removed 8 bases at V and 2 bases at J, leaving 8 bases unmatched. CDR1 is DFQATT and CDR2 is SNEGSKA in the germline V gene (reference sequence). CDR3 length equals 13 residues. CDR3 residues: CSTGAGLNYGYTF. CDR3 nucleotide sequence: TGCAGTACAGGGGCAGGGTTAAACTATGGCTACACCTTC.

The chain carries TRBV6-6 and TRBJ2-1; possibly TRBD1 for D (6 bases). In germline, CDR1 is MNHNY, CDR2 SVGAGI (reference sequence). The CDR3 runs to 14 residues. The germline V and J ends were trimmed by 6 bases and 5 bases, with 14 bases remaining between them. In DNA form, the CDR3 reads TGTGCCAGCAGCCCCGGGACAAAGAACAATGAGCAGTTCTTC. Translating gives CASSPGTKNNEQFF.

The genes are TRBV9 and TRBJ1-1, with D unresolved. Trimming took 1 base from V and 9 from J, leaving 16 bases between them. The CDR3 has 14 amino acids. Germline V gene sequence: CDR1 SGDLS, CDR2 YYNGEE. The DNA for the CDR3 is TGTGCCAGCAGCGTACGTGACGAGGAAGAGCAAGCTTTCTTT. Encoded protein: CASSVRDEEEQAFF.

The rearrangement joins TRBV29-1 to TRBJ1-1; D call uncertain. V lost 6 bases and J 0 bases, leaving 11 bases between the germline ends. This CDR3 region has 13 residues. CDR1 is SQVTM and CDR2 is ANQGSEA in the germline V gene. DNA of the CDR3: TGCAGCGTAGAAAGGGTGGTGAACACTGAAGCTTTCTTT. This gives the protein CSVERVVNTEAFF.

The CDR3: CASSFPTAKETQYF. The DNA for the CDR3 is TGTGCCAGCAGCTTTCCTACTGCCAAAGAGACCCAGTACTTC. The rearrangement links TRBV7-2 to TRBJ2-5, with unresolved D. CDR3 length equals 14 residues. V was trimmed by 3 bases and J by 3 bases, leaving 11 bases between them. Germline CDR1 reads SGHTA; CDR2 reads FQGNSA.

V usage is TRBV18 and J usage is TRBJ2-1, with no clear D. CDR3 length equals 11 residues. V lost 6 bases, J lost 13 bases, and 13 bases lay in between. Germline CDR1 is KGHSH and CDR2 is LQKENI. The CDR3 nucleotides read TGTGCCAGCTCGTTACAAGAGACCCAGTTCTTC. Translating it yields CASSLQETQFF.

This clonotype was counted between two and nine times. Written as DNA, the CDR3 is TGTGCCAGCAGCGTGACTAGCGGGGCAAACCAAGAGACCCAGTACTTC. Translated: CASSVTSGANQETQYF. The V and J genes are TRBV9 and TRBJ2-5; 11 nucleotides agree with TRBD2. The germline V gene encodes CDR1 SGDLS and CDR2 YYNGEE. The CDR3 covers 16 residues. Trimming removed 2 bases from V and 0 bases from J; junction bases left unmatched: 3. Together with reference TRBV9 and TRBJ2-5, the CDR3 gives the full variable domain: DSGVTQTPKHLITATGQRVTLRCSPRSGDLSVYWYQQSLDQGLQFLIQYYNGEERAKGNILERFSAQQFPDLHSELNLSSLELGDSALYFCASSVTSGANQETQYFGPGTRLLVL.

This chain uses TRBV6-4 with TRBJ2-1, with TRBD2 identical over 11 bases. The CDR3 sequence is 14 residues long. J gave up 7 bases and V 1 base, and 0 bases lay outside the gene matches. CDR1 is MRHNA, CDR2 SNTAGT, per germline. The chain's CDR3 is CASSDLAGGNEQFF. Here the CDR3 DNA reads TGTGCCAGCAGTGACTTAGCGGGGGGGAATGAGCAGTTCTTC.

This clonotype was detected a few times. The chain joins TRBV9 to TRBJ2-7; a weak D match, TRBD2 (6 bases). Trimming removed 0 bases at V and 3 bases at J, with 10 bases between. Per the germline V gene, CDR1 is SGDLS and CDR2 is YYNGEE. CDR3 length: 14 amino acids. CDR3: CASSVGGDSYEQYF. CDR3 in DNA: TGTGCCAGCAGCGTAGGGGGGGATAGCTACGAGCAGTACTTC.

The V and J genes are TRBV7-2 and TRBJ2-7, with D hard to call. Trimming removed 2 bases at V and 5 bases at J, with 13 bases between. CDR3 size: 14 residues. Germline CDR1 is SGHTA and CDR2 is FQGNSA. The CDR3 DNA reads TGTGCCAGCAGCTTAAACGCCGTCCAGAACGAGCAGTACTTC. This codes for CASSLNAVQNEQYF.

This chain uses TRBV4-1 with TRBJ1-5; maybe TRBD1 (5 bases). Germline CDR1 and CDR2: MGHRA and YSYEKL. Trimming took 4 bases from V and 4 from J, leaving 11 bases between them. This CDR3 has 14 amino acids. The CDR3 DNA reads TGCGCCAGCAGCCCCCCGGGGGTAAATCAGCCCCAGCATTTT. It encodes CASSPPGVNQPQHF.

The J gene is TRBJ1-1, the V gene TRBV7-9, with D unresolved. The CDR3 runs to 14 residues. Germline values: CDR1 SEHNR, CDR2 FQNEAQ (reference sequence). The V gene lost 6 bases and the J gene lost 0 bases, with 11 bases spanning the gap. The CDR3 DNA reads TGTGCCAGCAGGACAAGGGCCCTGAACACTGAAGCTTTCTTT. Its protein is CASRTRALNTEAFF.

The sample holds a few counts of this clonotype. The J gene is TRBJ2-6, the V gene TRBV7-3, with D perhaps TRBD1 (6 bases). Germline lookup yields CDR1 SGHTA and CDR2 FQGTGA. V dropped 2 bases and J dropped 0 bases, with 14 bases sitting between them. This CDR3 is 18 amino acids long. The CDR3 region has the DNA TGTGCCAGCAGCTTATTGGGGACACGGAACTCTGGGGCCAACGTCCTGACTTTC. Protein: CASSLLGTRNSGANVLTF.

The chain links TRBV29-1 to TRBJ2-5; 7 positions match TRBD1. The closer fit of TRBJ2-7 to the DNA end suggests the J call may be wrong. The CDR3 covers 13 residues. Germline CDR1 is SQVTM and CDR2 is ANQGSEA. The CDR3 bases are TGCAGCGGCCTGGTACAGGGGCGGAACGAGCAGTACTTC. Residues: CSGLVQGRNEQYF.

This chain links TRBV5-1 with TRBJ2-7, with 8 bases matching TRBD1. The germline V gene encodes CDR1 SGHRS and CDR2 YFSETQ. This CDR3 is built from 14 residues. The J segment lost 3 bases and the V segment lost 4 bases, leaving 6 bases of the junction unmatched. In nucleotides, the CDR3 is TGCGCCAGCAGCGCCCAACAGGGGGGCTACGAGCAGTACTTC. Protein product: CASSAQQGGYEQYF.

This clonotype was picked up a small number of times. The J gene is TRBJ2-7, the V gene TRBV12-3 or TRBV12-4; 9 bases agree with TRBD1. V lost 3 bases and J lost 2; bases outside the gene matches: 5. The CDR3 is 15 amino acids. CDR3 protein: CASSFRTGDAYEQYF. The CDR3 DNA is TGTGCCAGCAGTTTCAGGACAGGGGACGCCTACGAGCAGTACTTC.

This clonotype was observed a handful of times. The chain links TRBV21-1 to TRBJ2-7; the table's D call of TRBD2 was not tested on the DNA. TRBV21-1 is shown as a pseudogene. The CDR3 is 15 residues long. CDR3 region: CASIRTSGRPYEQYF. The DNA for the CDR3 is TGTGCCAGCATCCGGACTAGCGGGAGACCCTACGAGCAGTACTTC.

The V gene is TRBV27, the J gene TRBJ1-2, with D uncertain. V was cut by 3 bases and J by 4 bases, with 9 bases left in between. Germline CDR1 is MNHEY and CDR2 is SMNVEV (reference sequence). The CDR3 contains 13 residues. The CDR3 loop is CASSFLPIYGYTF. DNA for the CDR3: TGTGCCAGCAGTTTCCTCCCCATCTATGGCTACACCTTC.

This rearrangement joins TRBV29-1 to TRBJ2-7; no firm D call. This CDR3 contains 9 residues. V was clipped by 5 bases and J by 5 bases, with 4 bases between them. The germline CDR1 and CDR2 sequences are SQVTM and ANQGSEA. The CDR3 loop is CSVRNEQYF. CDR3 sequence (DNA): TGCAGCGTTCGGAACGAGCAGTACTTC.

J is TRBJ2-3 and V is TRBV6-5, with a possible D match to TRBD1 (5 bases). V was pared by 10 bases and J by 2 bases, with 7 bases between. The germline CDR1 and CDR2 sequences are MNHEY and SVGAGI. CDR3 length: 11 residues. The CDR3 loop is CAIGDTDTQYF. The CDR3 region has the DNA TGTGCCATAGGGGACACAGATACGCAGTATTTT.

The chain employs TRBV18 and TRBJ2-7; TRBD1 is a possible D gene (5 bases). The V gene lost 0 bases and the J gene lost 1 base, with 10 bases spanning the gap. The germline V gene has CDR1 KGHSH and CDR2 LQKENI. The CDR3 extends over 15 amino acids. The CDR3 sequence is CASSPPLDKSYEQYF. DNA of the CDR3: TGTGCCAGCTCACCACCCTTGGACAAGTCCTACGAGCAGTACTTC. Full variable domain (remainder filled in from reference TRBV18 and TRBJ2-7): NAGVMQNPRHLVRRRGQEARLRCSPMKGHSHVYWYRQLPEEGLKFMVYLQKENIIDESGMPKERFSAEFPKEGPSILRIQQVVRGDSAAYFCASSPPLDKSYEQYFGPGTRLTVT.

The chain is built from TRBV9 and TRBJ2-5; tentatively, D is TRBD1 or TRBD2 (5 bases each). The J call may be mistaken, given a closer DNA end match to TRBJ2-7. The CDR3 totals 11 residues. Per germline, CDR1 SGDLS and CDR2 YYNGEE. CDR3 in amino acids: CASRGTSEQYF. CDR3 bases: TGTGCCAGCAGGGGGACCTCCGAGCAGTACTTC.

The rearrangement joins TRBV5-1 to TRBJ1-1; 7 bases agree with TRBD1. CDR1 is SGHRS, CDR2 YFSETQ, per germline. V trimming: 0 bases; J trimming: 4 bases; junction bases outside the gene matches: 6. The CDR3 contains 15 residues. CDR3 loop: CASSLEAGGSTEAFF. CDR3 nucleotide sequence: TGCGCCAGCAGCTTGGAGGCAGGGGGATCCACTGAAGCTTTCTTT.

The chain employs TRBV6-1 and TRBJ1-2; D is unclear. V gave up 2 bases and J gave up 5 bases, with 12 bases separating them. Germline assignment: CDR1 MNHNS and CDR2 SASEGT. This CDR3 comprises 14 residues. CDR3: CASSEFPRKYGYTF. CDR3 DNA: TGTGCCAGCAGTGAATTTCCGCGGAAATATGGCTACACCTTC.